Shown below are 21 T cell receptor beta chains from a single sample sequenced in a study of PD-1 blockade in classical Hodgkin lymphoma. The time point was: cycle 4 day 1 (C4D1), after less than seven weeks of nivolumab. Every patient had relapsed following autologous stem cell transplantation, and cohorts differed in brentuximab vedotin exposure. Sequenced by immunoSEQ multiplex PCR; TCRdb stores in-frame clones only, minus some. This table has approximately 26,000 clones, around 80% appearing once. This sample comprised peripheral blood mononuclear cells (PBMCs), obtained before the fourth cycle of nivolumab. The source of these receptors is a human donor with classical Hodgkin lymphoma.

This clone was picked up a small number of times. The chain recombines TRBV19 with TRBJ1-1; D call uncertain. CDR1 and CDR2 (germline): LNHDA, SQIVND (reference sequence). CDR3 length: 12 amino acids. V was cut by 3 bases and J by 1 base, with 3 bases left in between. The CDR3 protein is CASSMGNTEAFF. CDR3 DNA: TGTGCCAGTAGTATGGGGAACACTGAAGCTTTCTTT. Supplemented by reference TRBV19 and TRBJ1-1, the full variable domain reads DGGITQSPKYLFRKEGQNVTLSCEQNLNHDAMYWYRQDPGQGLRLIYYSQIVNDFQKGDIAEGYSVSREKKESFPLTVTSAQKNPTAFYLCASSMGNTEAFFGQGTRLTVV.

The rearrangement links TRBV6-1 to TRBJ2-7, with TRBD2 identical over 9 bases. This CDR3 is 14 amino acids long. The germline V gene encodes CDR1 MNHNS and CDR2 SASEGT. Trimming took 6 bases from V and 5 from J; bases not matched to a gene: 8. This CDR3 reads CASRAGGNRDEQYF. Here the CDR3 DNA reads TGTGCCAGCAGGGCGGGAGGGAATAGAGACGAGCAGTACTTC.

The chain uses TRBV5-1 and TRBJ2-3; 11 nucleotides match TRBD2. CDR3 length equals 16 residues. Germline V gene lookup returns CDR1 SGHRS and CDR2 YFSETQ. Trimming at V came to 0 bases and at J to 5 bases, leaving 5 bases not matched to a gene. The CDR3 DNA sequence: TGCGCCAGCAGCTTGGAACTAGCGGGAGAACGAGATACGCAGTATTTT. Residues: CASSLELAGERDTQYF.

The V and J genes are TRBV5-5 and TRBJ2-5; the match to TRBD2 covers 7 bases. Germline V lookup: CDR1 SGHKS, CDR2 YYEKEE (reference sequence). The CDR3 is 16 residues long. V lost 0 bases, J lost 4 bases, and 9 bases stayed unmatched. The CDR3 DNA follows: TGTGCCAGCAGCTTGGAACTTGGCGGGAGATTAGAGACCCAGTACTTC. Translated, it gives CASSLELGGRLETQYF.

This clone was detected only once. J is TRBJ1-3 and V is TRBV2, with D uncertain. The V end lost 3 bases, the J end lost 0 bases, and 9 bases lay between the germline ends. Germline V gene sequence: CDR1 SNHLY, CDR2 FYNNEI. This CDR3 has 15 amino acids. As DNA, the CDR3 is TGTGCCAGCAGTGAGGCCACCTTCTCTGGAAACACCATATATTTT. This sequence encodes CASSEATFSGNTIYF.

The J gene is TRBJ1-1, the V gene TRBV7-9; D not resolved. Per germline, CDR1 SEHNR and CDR2 FQNEAQ (reference sequence). V lost 5 bases to trimming and J lost 2 bases, with 3 bases between them. This CDR3 is 11 amino acids long. The CDR3 DNA is TGTGCCAGCAGCGCCAACACTGAAGCTTTCTTT. This translates into CASSANTEAFF.

This clone occurred once. The rearrangement uses TRBV7-2 and TRBJ2-5; no firm D call. Germline values: CDR1 SGHTA, CDR2 FQGNSA. V lost 6 bases to trimming and J lost 4 bases, with 9 bases between them. The CDR3 runs to 12 residues. CDR3 amino acids: CASSLSRETQYF. The CDR3 DNA reads TGTGCCAGCAGTTTAAGCAGAGAGACCCAGTACTTC.

Remarks on this clone: Germline and junction disagree at one end, which may indicate a read error. This chain connects TRBV5-1 to TRBJ1-3, with D perhaps TRBD1 (5 bases). Per the germline V gene, CDR1 is SGHRS and CDR2 is YFSETQ. CDR3 size: 15 residues. CDR3 coding DNA: TGTGCCAGCAGCTCGCTTCAGGGATCGGGAAACACCATATATTTT. Residues: CASSSLQGSGNTIYF.

The J gene is TRBJ2-5, the V gene TRBV10-3; D gene unclear. V was shortened by 6 bases and J by 2 bases, with 4 bases between the two germline ends. There are 11 residues in the CDR3. The V gene's germline CDR1 is ENHRY and CDR2 SYGVKD. The DNA of the CDR3 is TGTGCCATCAGCCATCAAGAGACCCAGTACTTC. This gives the protein CAISHQETQYF.

The chain recombines TRBV14 with TRBJ2-1, with unresolved D. The germline V and J ends were trimmed by 0 bases and 9 bases, with 18 bases remaining between them. CDR3 size: 16 residues. Germline CDR1 SGHDN, CDR2 FVKESK. The DNA of the CDR3 is TGTGCCAGCAGCCAAGATTTGGGCGTCGGGTTAATTGAGCAGTTCTTC. Protein product: CASSQDLGVGLIEQFF.

This rearrangement joins TRBV5-1 to TRBJ2-7; 8 nucleotides match TRBD2. V lost 0 bases and J lost 0; bases outside the gene matches: 8. The germline gives CDR1 SGHRS, CDR2 YFSETQ. This CDR3 is 17 amino acids long. CDR3 nucleotide sequence: TGCGCCAGCAGCTTGGTCCTAGCGGGTAGGAGCTCCTACGAGCAGTACTTC. Translation: CASSLVLAGRSSYEQYF.

This clone was detected once. The gene calls are TRBV28 and TRBJ2-7; 13 nucleotides agree with TRBD2. With V trimmed by 6 bases and J by 4 bases, 6 bases remained unmatched. The germline V gene encodes CDR1 MDHEN and CDR2 SYDVKM. The CDR3 is made up of 15 amino acids. The CDR3 loop is CASSPPGLAGYEQYF. CDR3 in DNA: TGTGCCAGCAGCCCCCCGGGACTAGCGGGATACGAGCAGTACTTC. Combining the CDR3 with reference TRBV28 and TRBJ2-7 gives the whole variable domain DVKVTQSSRYLVKRTGEKVFLECVQDMDHENMFWYRQDPGLGLRLIYFSYDVKMKEKGDIPEGYSVSREKKERFSLILESASTNQTSMYLCASSPPGLAGYEQYFGPGTRLTVT.

V usage is TRBV6-1 and J usage is TRBJ2-1; a weak D match, TRBD2 (5 bases). This CDR3 region has 14 residues. CDR1 is MNHNS and CDR2 is SASEGT in the germline V gene. Between the trimmed V and J ends, which lost 6 bases and 9 bases, there was a span of 18 bases. CDR3 residues: CASRSHLIRGEQFF. The CDR3 DNA is TGTGCCAGCAGATCCCACCTTATCCGGGGTGAGCAGTTCTTC.

The chain is built from TRBV20-1 and TRBJ2-3; a possible D gene is TRBD2 (6 bases). The CDR3 length is 10 residues. In germline, CDR1 is DFQATT, CDR2 SNEGSKA (reference sequence). This CDR3 reads CSGGADTQYF. The CDR3 coding sequence is TGCAGCGGAGGGGCAGATACGCAGTATTTT.

The gene calls are TRBV6-6 and TRBJ2-3; the D is unclear. Trimming stripped 4 bases from V and 6 bases from J, with 5 bases between. The CDR3 extends over 11 amino acids. Per the germline V gene, CDR1 is MNHNY and CDR2 is SVGAGI (reference sequence). The CDR3 is CASSSSDTQYF. The CDR3, as DNA: TGTGCCAGCAGTTCAAGTGATACGCAGTATTTT.

The chain uses TRBV19 and TRBJ1-5; TRBD1 is a possible D gene (5 bases). The germline V gene encodes CDR1 LNHDA and CDR2 SQIVND (reference sequence). The CDR3 runs 12 residues. Trimming removed 6 bases from V and 7 bases from J, with 10 bases in between. This CDR3 is CASSLGEQPQHF. DNA for the CDR3: TGTGCCAGTAGCTTGGGGGAACAGCCCCAGCATTTT.

The sample holds a few counts of this clone. This chain joins TRBV2 and TRBJ2-6, with D unresolved. The V gene lost 2 bases and the J gene lost 0 bases, with 11 bases spanning the gap. This CDR3 is 17 amino acids long. Germline CDR1 reads SNHLY; CDR2 reads FYNNEI. The CDR3 DNA follows: TGTGCCAGCAGTGAAACACTTTCAGGCTCTGGGGCCAACGTCCTGACTTTC. Translation gives CASSETLSGSGANVLTF.

The rearrangement links TRBV18 to TRBJ2-1, with D possibly TRBD1 on 6 matching bases. The CDR3 runs 15 residues. V lost 1 base to trimming and J lost 3 bases, with 10 bases between them. Looked up from germline, CDR1 is KGHSH and CDR2 is LQKENI. The CDR3 spells CASSPRDRYYNEQFF. CDR3 nucleotide sequence: TGTGCCAGCTCACCACGAGACAGGTACTACAATGAGCAGTTCTTC.

The chain joins TRBV11-3 to TRBJ1-1; D gene uncertain. V lost 5 bases to trimming and J lost 0 bases, with 7 bases between them. The CDR3 is 13 amino acids. The germline V gene encodes CDR1 SGHNT and CDR2 YENEEA. The CDR3 DNA follows: TGTGCCAGCAGCGCGCACATGAACACTGAAGCTTTCTTT. Protein: CASSAHMNTEAFF.

This rearrangement joins TRBV18 to TRBJ2-7; weak D call: TRBD1 (6 bases). The CDR3 is 13 residues long. The germline CDR1 and CDR2 sequences are KGHSH and LQKENI. Between the trimmed V and J ends, which lost 1 base and 7 bases, there was a span of 11 bases. CDR3 amino acids: CASSPRTVGEQYF. In DNA form, the CDR3 reads TGTGCCAGCTCACCACGGACAGTGGGGGAGCAGTACTTC.

In this sample, this clone turned up once. This chain connects TRBV11-2 to TRBJ1-2; D is undetermined. There are 15 residues in the CDR3. Germline V lookup: CDR1 SGHAT, CDR2 FQNNGV. The V end was cut by 0 bases, the J end by 4 bases, with 12 bases between. The DNA of the CDR3 is TGTGCCAGCAGCTTAGATGTTCGCCAAAGCTATGGCTACACCTTC. Its protein product is CASSLDVRQSYGYTF.